This T cell receptor beta chain was identified during a study of blood T cell repertoires in COVID-19. On the study more broadly: The origin of the acute and convalescent COVID-19 samples was the United States, Italy and Spain. Nucleic acid was either cDNA or gDNA, and it came from T cells, B-cell-depleted T cells, or PBMCs.

This clone has only one observation. Authors' data handling: Reference gene primer amplification gave estimated nucleated cell counts. Profiling relied on immunoSEQ multiplex PCR, and the TCRdb table lists in-frame clones only, not all of them. D and trimming were read from the DNA, whereas the V and J calls and clone size are those reported in that table. The table shows around 130,000 clones, with roughly three quarters occurring only once. Trimming took off 7 bases at V and 4 bases at J, with 14 bases between the two ends. CDR3 length: 13 amino acids. Per germline, CDR1 SEHNR and CDR2 FQNEAQ (reference sequence).

The chain employs TRBV7-9 and TRBJ2-7, with D perhaps TRBD1 (5 bases). The material sequenced was peripheral blood. This sequence was found in a human donor in a cohort sampled during active COVID-19. Here the CDR3 reads CASTQGIRYEQYF. CDR3 coding DNA: TGTGCCAGCACGCAGGGTATTCGGTACGAGCAGTACTTC.